This TCR beta chain is from a study of T cell responses to AZD1222 COVID-19 vaccine. The junction had 12 bases not matched to a gene; V was cut back by 7 bases and J by 4 bases. Germline V gene lookup returns CDR1 MDHEN and CDR2 SYDVKM. The CDR3 has 15 amino acids. Data came from immunoSEQ multiplex PCR; TCRdb stores just in-frame clones and leaves some out. Among fewer than 130,000 clones listed, 70% to 90% were seen once. This sample comprised peripheral blood, obtained on day 0 of AZD1222 vaccination. The chain employs TRBV28 and TRBJ1-1; TRBD1 agrees at 7 bases. This TCR came from an adult in good health. The CDR3 loop is CASTFRQGGITEAFF. CDR3 in DNA: TGTGCCAGCACTTTCAGACAGGGAGGGATCACTGAAGCTTTCTTT.